One and the same sample provided the 4 T cell receptor beta chains below, sequenced in a study of shared clonotypes between healthy human individuals. Sequencing used immunoSEQ multiplex PCR; TCRdb keeps in-frame clones, though not all of them. The table includes over a million clones, more than 60% detected once. The material sequenced was memory CD4+ T cells sorted from blood. Subset noted: CD45RA-negative fraction. The receptors stem from a man younger than 30 in good health.

The chain couples TRBV29-1 to TRBJ2-5; 8 bases agree with TRBD2. Germline lookup yields CDR1 SQVTM and CDR2 ANQGSEA. After removal of 3 bases from V and 4 bases from J, the junction contained 1 base not matched to a gene. The length of the CDR3 is 12 residues. The CDR3: CSVDLAGETQYF. CDR3 nucleotide sequence: TGCAGCGTTGATCTAGCGGGAGAGACCCAGTACTTC.

The gene calls are TRBV5-1 and TRBJ2-3, with 10 nucleotides matching TRBD1. The length of the CDR3 is 16 residues. CDR1 and CDR2 (germline): SGHRS, YFSETQ. Losses at the gene ends were 6 bases for V and 3 bases for J; bases not matched to a gene: 10. Here the CDR3 DNA reads TGCGCCAGCACCCCCGACAGGGGGCGTATTACAGATACGCAGTATTTT. This encodes CASTPDRGRITDTQYF.

The V and J genes are TRBV6-5 and TRBJ2-1, with D perhaps matching TRBD1 (5 bases). Germline V lookup: CDR1 MNHEY, CDR2 SVGAGI. The ends were cut back, 5 bases at V and 9 bases at J, with 14 bases in the middle. CDR3 length: 13 residues. The CDR3 region is CASSATGSGEQFF. The CDR3 DNA is TGTGCCAGCAGTGCTACAGGTTCCGGTGAGCAGTTCTTC.

This chain joins TRBV5-1 and TRBJ2-1; 12 bases are shared with TRBD1. Germline trimming cut 2 bases from V and 7 bases from J; bases unmatched to any gene: 7. The germline V gene has CDR1 SGHRS and CDR2 YFSETQ. The CDR3 length is 16 residues. The CDR3 sequence: CASSFAWDRGQNEQFF. In nucleotides, the CDR3 is TGCGCCAGCAGCTTTGCTTGGGACAGGGGGCAGAATGAGCAGTTCTTC.